Presented here are 21 T cell receptor beta chains from one specimen sequenced in a study of identical twins (dated by TCRdb to 2016 to 2018). Library creation used 5' RACE. TCRdb lists the instrument as Illumina HiSeq 2000. TCRdb redid the processing of the public reads, applying fastp at Q25 and MiXCR, and retained in-frame beta chains. Each CDR3 protein gets just one entry, which takes the most common genes and DNA from the rows behind it. The sample data list some 190,000 distinct CDR3 sequences, and about 15% of these were observed just once. In total, the top ten clones hold 40% of the sample. This sample also appeared in a second study, on T cells expressing NK-cell markers.

The source material was CD8+ T cells sorted from blood. These receptors came from a woman between 18 and 29 years old in good health.

This rearrangement joins TRBV24-1 to TRBJ2-4; D might be TRBD1 (6 bases). V gave up 1 base and J gave up 8 bases, with 8 bases separating them. The CDR3 runs to 13 residues. Per the germline V gene, CDR1 is KGHDR and CDR2 is SFDVKD. CDR3 DNA sequence: TGTGCCACCAGTGATTTAGCAGGGGACATTCAGTACTTC. This translates into CATSDLAGDIQYF.

The genes are TRBV5-1 and TRBJ2-7; 7 nucleotides match TRBD1. This CDR3 has 13 amino acids. Germline trimming cut 7 bases from V and 3 bases from J; bases unmatched to any gene: 7. The germline CDR1 and CDR2 sequences are SGHRS and YFSETQ. CDR3 region: CASSDRTIYEQYF. The CDR3 region has the DNA TGCGCCAGCTCGGACAGGACAATCTACGAGCAGTACTTC.

This clonotype was seen more than once but under ten times. The chain couples TRBV6-5 to TRBJ1-6, with D possibly matching TRBD1 (5 bases). CDR1 and CDR2 from the germline V gene are MNHEY and SVGAGI. The CDR3 covers 17 residues. V gave up 2 bases and J gave up 0 bases, with 11 bases separating them. Written as DNA, the CDR3 is TGTGCCAGCAGTTACGGGACCCCGAGCTCCTATAATTCACCCCTCCACTTT. Encoded protein: CASSYGTPSSYNSPLHF.

The chain joins TRBV10-3 to TRBJ2-1, with D possibly TRBD2 on 5 matching bases. Deletions cut 7 bases from V and 6 bases from J, with 13 bases between. The CDR3 loop spans 13 amino acids. Germline CDR1 ENHRY, CDR2 SYGVKD. The CDR3 reads CAINAGSGNEQFF. The CDR3 bases are TGTGCCATCAATGCTGGGAGTGGCAATGAGCAGTTCTTC.

The chain carries TRBV12-5 and TRBJ2-7, with TRBD2 matching over 7 bases. CDR1 is LGHNT, CDR2 FRNRAP, per germline. The CDR3 sequence is 12 residues long. V shed 7 bases, J shed 5 bases, and the junction held 5 bases outside the gene matches. CDR3 sequence: CASAGGGNEQYF. The CDR3, as DNA: TGTGCTAGTGCCGGCGGGGGAAACGAGCAGTACTTC.

This clonotype was detected a few times. J is TRBJ2-3 and V is TRBV9; 9 nucleotides align to TRBD2. The length of the CDR3 is 17 residues. The germline V gene has CDR1 SGDLS and CDR2 YYNGEE. V lost 2 bases, J lost 7 bases, and 14 bases stayed unmatched. The CDR3 bases are TGTGCCAGCAGCGTCTTAGGGCTAGCGGGGTCGGAGAATACGCAGTATTTT. This encodes CASSVLGLAGSENTQYF.

The chain couples TRBV11-2 to TRBJ2-7; D is perhaps TRBD1 or TRBD2 (5 bases each). There are 17 residues in the CDR3. V was shortened by 6 bases and J by 0 bases, with 21 bases between the two germline ends. Germline V gives CDR1 SGHAT, CDR2 FQNNGV. The CDR3 DNA reads as TGTGCCAGCAGTTTAAACATAGGAGAGGGACCCTCCTACGAGCAGTACTTC. This translates into CASSLNIGEGPSYEQYF.

This clonotype was counted only a few times. The chain couples TRBV3-1 to TRBJ2-1, with TRBD2 matching 9 bases. The CDR3 is 15 residues long. V lost 8 bases and J lost 4; bases outside the gene matches: 9. Germline assignment: CDR1 LGHDT and CDR2 YNNKEL (reference sequence). The CDR3 DNA follows: TGTGCCAGCGCACAAGGACTAGCGATTTACAATGAGCAGTTCTTC. Translated, it gives CASAQGLAIYNEQFF.

This clonotype has a handful of counts. This chain links TRBV3-1 with TRBJ2-7; D is unresolved. The CDR3 loop spans 13 amino acids. Between the trimmed V and J ends, which lost 0 bases and 2 bases, there was a span of 5 bases. From germline, CDR1 is LGHDT and CDR2 YNNKEL (reference sequence). The CDR3 DNA reads as TGTGCCAGCAGCCAAGACCACCCCTACGAGCAGTACTTC. Translating gives CASSQDHPYEQYF.

In this sample, this clonotype turned up a few times. The chain uses TRBV11-2 and TRBJ2-1, with D unresolved. This CDR3 region has 12 residues. From germline, CDR1 is SGHAT and CDR2 FQNNGV. V lost 1 base and J 7 bases, leaving 5 bases between the germline ends. The CDR3 reads CASSLVANEQFF. As DNA, the CDR3 is TGTGCCAGCAGCTTAGTTGCAAATGAGCAGTTCTTC.

This clonotype was seen at least ten times. The chain joins TRBV11-2 to TRBJ2-5; D is ambiguous. Germline V lookup: CDR1 SGHAT, CDR2 FQNNGV. V lost 3 bases and J 7 bases, leaving 18 bases between the germline ends. The CDR3 contains 15 residues. The CDR3 sequence is CASSFLVDAKVTQYF. The DNA of the CDR3 is TGTGCCAGCAGCTTCCTAGTGGACGCGAAGGTGACCCAGTACTTC.

The genes are TRBV9 and TRBJ1-6; the match to TRBD1 covers 8 bases. The CDR3 extends over 14 amino acids. The junction had 6 bases not matched to a gene; V was cut back by 3 bases and J by 10 bases. Per germline, CDR1 SGDLS and CDR2 YYNGEE. The CDR3 spells CASSDGQGHSPLHF. For the CDR3, the DNA is TGTGCCAGCAGCGACGGACAGGGCCACTCACCCCTCCACTTT.

V is TRBV5-1 and J is TRBJ2-1, with D perhaps TRBD1 or TRBD2 (6 bases each). The CDR3 covers 13 residues. The germline CDR1 and CDR2 sequences are SGHRS and YFSETQ. With 6 bases removed from V and 4 bases from J, the gap between germline ends came to 11 bases. The CDR3 nucleotides are TGCGCCAGCAACGAGGGGGGTTACAATGAGCAGTTCTTC. The encoded protein is CASNEGGYNEQFF.

This clonotype was recorded a few times. The chain couples TRBV6-2 or TRBV6-3 to TRBJ2-7, with TRBD1 matching over 8 bases. Trimming took 7 bases from V and 4 from J; bases not matched to a gene: 12. The CDR3 runs 15 residues. Germline V lookup: CDR1 MNHEY, CDR2 SVGEGT. CDR3 in amino acids: CASNSYRGTLYEQYF. The CDR3 DNA reads TGTGCCAGCAATTCCTACAGGGGGACACTTTACGAGCAGTACTTC.

V usage is TRBV7-3 and J usage is TRBJ2-2; a weak D match, TRBD1 (6 bases). Trimming removed 5 bases at V and 4 bases at J, with 14 bases between. The CDR3 is 15 amino acids. CDR1 and CDR2 from the germline V gene are SGHTA and FQGTGA. The CDR3 region has the DNA TGTGCCAGCAGCCCTGTGGGCAGGGGCACCGGGGAGCTGTTTTTT. Protein sequence: CASSPVGRGTGELFF.

This clonotype has at least ten counts. The chain employs TRBV5-1 and TRBJ2-1; D is ambiguous. Trimming removed 0 bases from V and 9 bases from J, with 19 bases in between. There are 16 residues in the CDR3. Germline V gives CDR1 SGHRS, CDR2 YFSETQ. In nucleotides, the CDR3 is TGCGCCAGCAGCTTGGTTGGGGTCCGTCCTTGGGGTGAGCAGTTCTTC. This translates into CASSLVGVRPWGEQFF.

The chain couples TRBV3-1 to TRBJ1-1, with 8 positions matching TRBD1. The CDR3 has 16 amino acids. Germline V CDR1 and CDR2: LGHDT, YNNKEL (reference sequence). V lost 1 base, J lost 6 bases, and 10 bases stayed unmatched. CDR3 residues: CASSQAPQGAYAEAFF. In DNA form, the CDR3 reads TGTGCCAGCAGCCAAGCCCCCCAGGGGGCATACGCTGAAGCTTTCTTT.

The rearrangement uses TRBV6-2 or TRBV6-3 and TRBJ2-1; D remains unclear. The ends were cut back, 2 bases at V and 1 base at J, with 15 bases in the middle. CDR3 size: 17 residues. Looked up from germline, CDR1 is MNHEY and CDR2 is SVGEGT. The CDR3 reads CASSYAPLSKSYNEQFF. The CDR3 coding sequence is TGTGCCAGCAGTTACGCTCCCCTTTCAAAGTCCTACAATGAGCAGTTCTTC.

This clonotype was recorded a few times. The rearrangement links TRBV7-9 to TRBJ1-1, with a tentative D call TRBD1 (5 bases). The germline V gene encodes CDR1 SEHNR and CDR2 FQNEAQ (reference sequence). V was trimmed by 1 base and J by 5 bases, leaving 11 bases between them. The CDR3 has 14 residues. CDR3 residues: CASSLGQRGTEAFF. The CDR3 DNA follows: TGTGCCAGCAGCTTAGGACAGCGTGGGACTGAAGCTTTCTTT.

The V gene is TRBV20-1, the J gene TRBJ1-5; the D is unclear. V lost 3 bases and J 0 bases, leaving 12 bases between the germline ends. Germline CDR1 reads DFQATT; CDR2 reads SNEGSKA (reference sequence). CDR3 length: 15 amino acids. CDR3 DNA sequence: TGCAGTGCTAGCCCAGAATACTATAGCAATCAGCCCCAGCATTTT. This encodes CSASPEYYSNQPQHF.

This clonotype showed up just a few times. This rearrangement joins TRBV6-4 to TRBJ2-1; 9 bases align to TRBD2. Germline CDR1 MRHNA, CDR2 SNTAGT. This CDR3 contains 19 residues. V was clipped by 6 bases and J by 0 bases; unmatched bases: 15. The CDR3 coding sequence is TGTGCCAGCAGCCCCGGGACTAGCAATAGGGTAAGCTCCTACAATGAGCAGTTCTTC. Amino acids: CASSPGTSNRVSSYNEQFF.